The present T cell receptor beta chain was sequenced within a study of T cell responses to AZD1222 COVID-19 vaccine. This CDR3 comprises 13 residues. Trimming removed 1 base at V and 5 bases at J, with 5 bases between. Germline V gives CDR1 SGHTA, CDR2 FQGNSA. Libraries were prepared by immunoSEQ multiplex PCR; TCRdb keeps only in-frame clonotypes and omits some of them. The profile shows under 95,000 clones, 85% to 90% of them singletons. The sequencing used peripheral blood, collected 28 days after the second AZD1222 dose. The chain couples TRBV7-2 to TRBJ2-2; D unclear. The origin of this receptor is an adult who received the AZD1222 COVID-19 vaccine. CDR3 amino acids: CASSLELTGELFF. The CDR3, as DNA: TGTGCCAGCAGCTTAGAACTAACCGGGGAGCTGTTTTTT.